This TCR beta chain was sequenced in a study of PD-1 blockade in classical Hodgkin lymphoma. The overall study: Nivolumab dosed at 3 mg/kg went to patients intravenously every 2 weeks.

As for this clone: Its antigen is unknown.

General study results and limits: Why the repertoires differ is still unclear, perhaps disease activity or prior therapy. Significant TCR diversity gains by C4D1 occurred in CD4+ but not CD8+ cells. It was among complete responders that baseline diversity resembled that of newly diagnosed patients.

The CDR3 is 11 amino acids. The ends were cut back, 3 bases at V and 5 bases at J, with 2 bases in the middle. Germline assignment: CDR1 MNHNS and CDR2 SASEGT. Described time point: cycle 4 day 1 (C4D1), after 6 weeks of nivolumab. Each patient's relapse followed autologous stem cell transplantation, and brentuximab vedotin exposure varied. TCRdb keeps only in-frame clones here, not all; method: immunoSEQ multiplex PCR. Of roughly 56,000 clones detected, nearly 90% appear once; the ten largest clones hold roughly 8.7%. The sample here was peripheral blood mononuclear cells (PBMCs), taken before the fourth cycle of nivolumab. This clonotype was obtained from a human donor with classical Hodgkin lymphoma. This chain links TRBV6-1 with TRBJ1-5; D call uncertain. The chain's CDR3 is CASSEHQPQHF. The CDR3 region has the DNA TGTGCCAGCAGTGAGCATCAGCCCCAGCATTTT.